The clone carrying this TCR beta chain has a count of ten or more. Preparing the TCRbeta library involved the use of unique molecular identifiers. TCRdb reprocessed the PCR reads via MiXCR and lists one record per CDR3 protein. The table shows around 380,000 distinct CDR3 sequences, with 11% occurring only once. This record belongs to a study of T-cell reconstitution after alpha-beta-depleted transplantation in children. The V gene lost 6 bases and the J gene lost 4 bases, with 15 bases spanning the gap. Per germline, CDR1 MNHEY and CDR2 SMNVEV (reference sequence). There are 15 residues in the CDR3. Sequencing was performed on PBMCs from the stem cell graft donor, taken from the stem cell graft. The J gene is TRBJ2-2, the V gene TRBV27; tentatively, D is TRBD1 (5 bases). The origin of this receptor is a human donor who donated a stem cell graft to a child with acute myeloid leukemia. Here the CDR3 reads CASSRFRAFTGELFF. DNA of the CDR3: TGTGCCAGCAGCCGTTTCAGGGCCTTCACCGGGGAGCTGTTTTTT.